Below, one T cell receptor (beta chain) is given with its context. This record belongs to a study of T-cell reconstitution after alpha-beta-depleted transplantation in children. Using unique molecular identifiers, the investigators prepared the TCRbeta library. TCRdb analysed the PCR reads with MiXCR anew, one entry per CDR3 protein. The sample records approximately 490,000 distinct CDR3 sequences, 9.5% to 15% being singletons. This CDR3 has 14 amino acids. Per germline, CDR1 SGHRS and CDR2 YFSETQ. Trimming cost V 4 bases and J 12 bases, with 20 bases left between them. This TCR was sampled from a human donor who donated a stem cell graft to a child with combined immunodeficiency. Specimen: PBMCs from the stem cell graft donor, collected from the stem cell graft. J is TRBJ1-5 and V is TRBV5-1; possibly TRBD1 for D (5 bases). CDR3 loop: CASSPEGVSGVQHF. For the CDR3, the DNA is TGCGCCAGCAGCCCCGAAGGGGTTTCGGGAGTCCAGCATTTT.